This T cell receptor (beta chain) was observed in a study of T-cell reconstitution after alpha-beta-depleted transplantation in children. This clonotype was observed a few times. Preparing the TCRbeta library involved the use of unique molecular identifiers. MiXCR was run by TCRdb on the PCR reads, yielding one entry per CDR3 protein. This sample has 700,000 to 950,000 distinct CDR3 sequences, with around 17% found just once. The CDR3 length is 14 residues. The trim removed 6 bases at V and 4 bases at J, leaving 6 bases unmatched. Germline V gene data show CDR1 as ENHRY and CDR2 as SYGVKD. The receptor's source is a male patient younger than 18 who had a stem cell transplant for acute lymphoblastic leukemia, so the T cells may come from the graft donor. The sample consisted of PBMCs, mostly from graft donor cells, taken 360 days after TCRalphabeta/CD19-depleted stem cell transplant. The chain links TRBV10-3 to TRBJ2-3, with 8 bases lining up with TRBD1. CDR3: CAIRQGEASDTQYF. The CDR3 DNA reads TGTGCCATCAGACAGGGGGAAGCTTCAGATACGCAGTATTTT.